Given below is one T cell receptor beta chain in context. This entry comes from a study of blood T cell repertoires in COVID-19. As for the study in general: Italy, Spain and the United States were the sources of the convalescent and acute COVID-19 samples. PBMCs, B-cell-depleted T cells, or T cells were the source of the cDNA or gDNA that made up the material.

Using immunoSEQ multiplex PCR, the repertoire was profiled, and TCRdb retains in-frame clones only, with some absent. The sample consists of 60,000 to 70,000 clones, 80% to 90% of them appearing once. Germline V gene lookup returns CDR1 SGDLS and CDR2 YYNGEE. Between the trimmed V and J ends, which lost 4 bases and 2 bases, there was a span of 12 bases. This CDR3 is 14 amino acids long. The sequenced sample was peripheral blood. The gene calls are TRBV9 and TRBJ1-2; D is undetermined. The receptor was isolated from an older woman with acute or convalescent COVID-19. Written as DNA, the CDR3 is TGTGCCAGCAGCCTTTTTGGAGCAAACTATGGCTACACCTTC. This encodes CASSLFGANYGYTF.